These 27 T cell receptor beta chains came from one sample sequenced in a study of blood T cell repertoires in COVID-19. Clones were sequenced by immunoSEQ multiplex PCR, and TCRdb holds only the in-frame ones, with some missing. The sample contains about 180,000 clones, approximately 87% of which appear only once. The source material was peripheral blood. These receptors all come from an older man with active or convalescent COVID-19.

This clone is a singleton in its sample. Distinct nucleotide sequences in the sample also encode this CDR3. The J gene is TRBJ1-2, the V gene TRBV7-2; D is ambiguous. Trimming took off 1 base at V and 4 bases at J, with 7 bases between the two ends. The V gene's germline CDR1 is SGHTA and CDR2 FQGNSA. The CDR3 length is 13 residues. DNA of the CDR3: TGTGCCAGCAGCTTAGGGGCAGCCTATGGCTACACCTTC. This encodes CASSLGAAYGYTF.

This sequence joins TRBV10-3 and TRBJ1-6; D may be TRBD1 (6 bases). CDR1 and CDR2 from the germline V gene are ENHRY and SYGVKD. The CDR3 consists of 14 residues. Trimming cost V 6 bases and J 9 bases, with 15 bases left between them. The CDR3 loop is CAISSGDAASPLHF. The DNA for the CDR3 is TGTGCCATCAGCTCAGGGGATGCGGCTTCACCCCTCCACTTT.

The rearrangement links TRBV18 to TRBJ1-5, with a possible D match to TRBD1 (6 bases). This CDR3 is built from 16 residues. Germline V gene sequence: CDR1 KGHSH, CDR2 LQKENI. Trimming took off 3 bases at V and 1 base at J, with 13 bases between the two ends. The CDR3 DNA reads TGTGCCAGCTCACCCGGAACAGGGATCAGCAATCAGCCCCAGCATTTT. This encodes CASSPGTGISNQPQHF.

The chain employs TRBV3-1 (or the pseudogene TRBV3-2) and TRBJ1-3; D not certain. V lost 3 bases to trimming and J lost 0 bases, with 6 bases between them. CDR1 and CDR2 (germline): LGHDT, YNNKEL (reference sequence). CDR3 length: 14 residues. The CDR3 DNA reads TGTGCCAGCAGCCACGGGTCCTCTGGAAACACCATATATTTT. It specifies CASSHGSSGNTIYF.

Remarks on this clone: Additional DNA sequences in this sample encode the identical CDR3. V gene TRBV7-3 combines with J gene TRBJ2-3; the D gene is possibly TRBD2 (6 bases). The ends were cut back, 4 bases at V and 0 bases at J, with 8 bases in the middle. Germline loops: CDR1 SGHTA, CDR2 FQGTGA. The CDR3 runs to 14 residues. CDR3 coding DNA: TGTGCCAGCAGCTCACGGGGGAGCACAGATACGCAGTATTTT. It specifies CASSSRGSTDTQYF.

J is TRBJ2-1 and V is TRBV12-5, with TRBD2 matching 13 bases. This CDR3 contains 18 residues. The V gene's germline CDR1 is LGHNT and CDR2 FRNRAP. The junction had 11 bases not matched to a gene; V was cut back by 4 bases and J by 5 bases. CDR3 region: CASGSTGTSGAFDNEQFF. CDR3 sequence (DNA): TGTGCTAGTGGTTCCACCGGGACTAGCGGGGCCTTTGACAATGAGCAGTTCTTC.

This clone has more than one count but fewer than ten. Other DNA sequences of this sample code for an identical CDR3. The rearrangement uses TRBV9 and TRBJ2-2, with D hard to call. CDR1 SGDLS and CDR2 YYNGEE come from the germline V gene. CDR3 length: 12 amino acids. Trimming cost V 0 bases and J 7 bases, with 4 bases left between them. Here the CDR3 DNA reads TGTGCCAGCAGCGTAGGAGGCGGGGAGCTGTTTTTT. Translating it yields CASSVGGGELFF. Based on the CDR3 plus reference TRBV9 and TRBJ2-2, the full variable domain is DSGVTQTPKHLITATGQRVTLRCSPRSGDLSVYWYQQSLDQGLQFLIQYYNGEERAKGNILERFSAQQFPDLHSELNLSSLELGDSALYFCASSVGGGELFFGEGSRLTVL.

The chain employs TRBV29-1 and TRBJ1-4; tentatively, D is TRBD1 (5 bases). The CDR3 is made up of 14 amino acids. Trimming cost V 5 bases and J 7 bases, with 17 bases left between them. Germline-derived CDR1 and CDR2 are SQVTM and ANQGSEA. The CDR3 coding sequence is TGCAGCGTTCAGGAGGACACGGGGGTTGAAAAACTGTTTTTT. Encoded protein: CSVQEDTGVEKLFF.

This clone was seen just once. V is TRBV18 and J is TRBJ2-7; possible D gene TRBD1, 5 bases. The CDR3 totals 11 residues. The V gene's germline CDR1 is KGHSH and CDR2 LQKENI. V was clipped by 6 bases and J by 3 bases, with 6 bases between them. CDR3 nucleotide sequence: TGTGCCAGCTCTGACAGCTACGAGCAGTACTTC. It translates to CASSDSYEQYF.

The chain joins TRBV28 to TRBJ2-7, with 9 bases identical to TRBD2. The germline CDR1 and CDR2 sequences are MDHEN and SYDVKM. After removal of 7 bases from V and 3 bases from J, the junction contained 13 bases not matched to a gene. The CDR3 extends over 16 amino acids. The CDR3 DNA is TGTGCCAGCACACCGGGACTAGCCGCGTACTACTACGAGCAGTACTTC. Amino acids: CASTPGLAAYYYEQYF.

The chain carries TRBV27 and TRBJ2-7; 8 nucleotides line up with TRBD1. CDR3 length: 16 amino acids. CDR1 and CDR2 (germline): MNHEY, SMNVEV (reference sequence). The trim removed 7 bases at V and 7 bases at J, leaving 18 bases unmatched. CDR3 amino acids: CASNGRRTGRSKEQYF. The CDR3 nucleotides are TGTGCCAGCAATGGTCGTAGGACAGGGCGGTCCAAGGAGCAGTACTTC.

The chain uses TRBV4-3 and TRBJ2-1; 11 positions match TRBD1. The CDR3 runs 18 residues. V lost 2 bases to trimming and J lost 7 bases; unmatched junction nucleotides: 13. Germline V gives CDR1 LGHNA, CDR2 YSLEER. This chain's CDR3 is CASSQRLQGQGVVNEQFF. CDR3 DNA sequence: TGCGCCAGCAGCCAACGCCTGCAGGGACAGGGGGTTGTTAATGAGCAGTTCTTC.

V is TRBV7-2 and J is TRBJ2-7; a possible D gene is TRBD1 (6 bases). The CDR3 has 14 residues. CDR1 is SGHTA, CDR2 FQGNSA, per germline. Between the trimmed V and J ends, which lost 1 base and 2 bases, there was a span of 9 bases. CDR3 sequence: CASSLGWDTYEQYF. CDR3 in DNA: TGTGCCAGCAGCTTAGGCTGGGACACCTACGAGCAGTACTTC.

This chain uses TRBV5-1 with TRBJ2-3, with D tentatively TRBD2 (5 bases). V lost 2 bases, J lost 5 bases, and 12 bases lay in between. The CDR3 runs 14 residues. Germline CDR1 reads SGHRS; CDR2 reads YFSETQ. The DNA for the CDR3 is TGCGCCAGCAGCTTAGGTACGAGGGTAGATACGCAGTATTTT. This translates into CASSLGTRVDTQYF. Using reference TRBV5-1 and TRBJ2-3 for the parts outside the CDR3, the full variable domain is KAGVTQTPRYLIKTRGQQVTLSCSPISGHRSVSWYQQTPGQGLQFLFEYFSETQRNKGNFPGRFSGRQFSNSRSEMNVSTLELGDSALYLCASSLGTRVDTQYFGPGTRLTVL.

The chain employs TRBV4-3 and TRBJ1-4, with D possibly TRBD1 on 5 matching bases. Trimming stripped 4 bases from V and 3 bases from J, with 15 bases between. From germline, CDR1 is LGHNA and CDR2 YSLEER. The CDR3 sequence is 16 residues long. This chain's CDR3 is CASSPRGRTPNEKLFF. The CDR3 DNA reads TGCGCCAGCAGCCCCCGGGGGAGAACCCCTAATGAAAAACTGTTTTTT.

This chain links TRBV6-6 with TRBJ1-5; tentatively, D is TRBD1 (6 bases). The CDR3 runs 15 residues. CDR1 and CDR2 from the germline V gene are MNHNY and SVGAGI (reference sequence). V dropped 5 bases and J dropped 0 bases, with 11 bases sitting between them. In nucleotides, the CDR3 is TGTGCCAGCAGTCGACAGGCCGATAGCAATCAGCCCCAGCATTTT. Its protein is CASSRQADSNQPQHF.

The rearrangement uses TRBV19 and TRBJ2-1; D not resolved. CDR1 LNHDA and CDR2 SQIVND come from the germline V gene (reference sequence). This CDR3 spans 15 amino acids. The ends were cut back, 5 bases at V and 0 bases at J, with 11 bases in the middle. The chain's CDR3 is CASSSDLGSYNEQFF. In DNA, the CDR3 is TGTGCCAGTAGTTCCGACTTAGGCTCCTACAATGAGCAGTTCTTC. Looking up the rest from reference TRBV19 and TRBJ2-1 gives the full variable domain: DGGITQSPKYLFRKEGQNVTLSCEQNLNHDAMYWYRQDPGQGLRLIYYSQIVNDFQKGDIAEGYSVSREKKESFPLTVTSAQKNPTAFYLCASSSDLGSYNEQFFGPGTRLTVL.

The genes are TRBV12-5 and TRBJ1-1; the D gene is possibly TRBD1 (6 bases). The germline CDR1 and CDR2 sequences are LGHNT and FRNRAP. This CDR3 has 17 amino acids. The V end was cut by 0 bases, the J end by 0 bases, with 14 bases between. The CDR3 spells CASGLVGRTDLNTEAFF. The CDR3, as DNA: TGTGCTAGTGGTTTGGTAGGAAGGACAGATCTGAACACTGAAGCTTTCTTT.

This sequence joins TRBV9 and TRBJ1-4; TRBD1 agrees at 7 bases. The CDR3 contains 13 residues. From germline, CDR1 is SGDLS and CDR2 YYNGEE. With 3 bases clipped from V and 6 bases from J, the junction kept 2 bases outside the gene matches. CDR3 DNA sequence: TGTGCCAGCAGCGCGGGACAGCATGAAAAACTGTTTTTT. Translation gives CASSAGQHEKLFF.

V is TRBV30 and J is TRBJ1-1; D gene unclear. Trimming pared 5 bases from V and 5 bases from J, leaving 15 bases between. CDR1 GTSNPN and CDR2 SVGIG come from the germline V gene (reference sequence). The CDR3 length is 13 residues. The CDR3 sequence is CAWGGRGKTEAFF. In DNA, the CDR3 is TGTGCCTGGGGCGGGCGAGGGAAGACTGAAGCTTTCTTT.

This clone occurred once. CDR3 DNA sequence: TGTGCCACAAAAAAGGGGGCTCTCTATGGCTACACCTTC. As protein: CATKKGALYGYTF. The V call is TRBV19, the J call TRBJ1-2; TRBD1 aligns across 7 bases. After removal of 10 bases from V and 4 bases from J, the junction contained 9 bases not matched to a gene. This CDR3 region has 13 residues. CDR1 and CDR2 (germline): LNHDA, SQIVND (reference sequence).

This chain connects TRBV7-6 to TRBJ2-7; a weak D match, TRBD1 (6 bases). The CDR3 runs to 14 residues. V was clipped by 2 bases and J by 3 bases, with 11 bases between them. Germline assignment: CDR1 SGHVS and CDR2 FNYEAQ. For the CDR3, the DNA is TGTGCCAGCAGCTTAACACTAGGGGGCTACGAGCAGTACTTC. Protein: CASSLTLGGYEQYF.

This clone occurred once. The V call is TRBV19, the J call TRBJ2-1, with 8 bases fitting TRBD2. Germline V gene sequence: CDR1 LNHDA, CDR2 SQIVND (reference sequence). The CDR3 has 15 residues. With 7 bases clipped from V and 6 bases from J, the junction kept 11 bases outside the gene matches. In DNA form, the CDR3 reads TGTGCCAGTACCCCCGGGGCTAGCGGGCTCAATGAGCAGTTCTTC. Amino acid sequence: CASTPGASGLNEQFF.

A few counts support this clone. The chain employs TRBV5-1 and TRBJ2-5; D call uncertain. V was trimmed by 6 bases and J by 5 bases, leaving 11 bases between them. The CDR3 runs 12 residues. Per the germline V gene, CDR1 is SGHRS and CDR2 is YFSETQ. CDR3 loop: CASTPNAETQYF. DNA for the CDR3: TGCGCCAGCACCCCCAATGCGGAGACCCAGTACTTC.

J is TRBJ2-1 and V is TRBV6-5, with 8 bases fitting TRBD1. The germline CDR1 and CDR2 sequences are MNHEY and SVGAGI. The CDR3 has 15 residues. V trimming: 9 bases; J trimming: 8 bases; junction bases outside the gene matches: 15. The CDR3 DNA is TGTGCCAGTGATAGGCCGGTCGGACAGGGCCATGAGCAGTTCTTC. Translated, it gives CASDRPVGQGHEQFF.

The rearrangement uses TRBV11-2 and TRBJ1-5; D unclear. Trimming took off 1 base at V and 2 bases at J, with 9 bases between the two ends. CDR1 is SGHAT, CDR2 FQNNGV, per germline. The CDR3 totals 15 residues. The CDR3 region is CASSLGGQRNQPQHF. The CDR3 DNA follows: TGTGCCAGCAGCTTAGGTGGGCAGCGCAATCAGCCCCAGCATTTT.

This chain connects TRBV7-9 to TRBJ1-3; D unresolved. The V end was cut by 7 bases, the J end by 0 bases, with 22 bases between. Germline-derived CDR1 and CDR2 are SEHNR and FQNEAQ (reference sequence). This CDR3 spans 18 amino acids. CDR3 bases: TGTGCCAGCAACGGACTAGACCGACTCCGGGACTCTGGAAACACCATATATTTT. It is translated as CASNGLDRLRDSGNTIYF.